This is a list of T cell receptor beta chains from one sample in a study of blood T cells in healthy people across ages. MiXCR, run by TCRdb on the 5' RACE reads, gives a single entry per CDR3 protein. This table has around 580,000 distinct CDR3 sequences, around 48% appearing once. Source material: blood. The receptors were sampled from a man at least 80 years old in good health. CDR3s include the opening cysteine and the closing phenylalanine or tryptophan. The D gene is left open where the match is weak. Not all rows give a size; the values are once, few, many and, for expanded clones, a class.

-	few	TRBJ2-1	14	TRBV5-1	CASSLAEAYNEQFF	TGCGCCAGCAGCTTGGCCGAAGCGTACAATGAGCAGTTCTTC
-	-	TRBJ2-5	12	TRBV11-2	CASQRIQETQYF	TGCGCCAGCCAGCGGATACAAGAGACCCAGTACTTC
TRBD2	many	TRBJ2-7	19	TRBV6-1	CASTKNLGTSGLGRYEQYF	TGTGCCAGCACCAAAAATCTTGGGACTAGCGGGCTGGGGCGTTACGAGCAGTACTTC
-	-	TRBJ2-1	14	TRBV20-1	CSAERVSSYNEQFF	TGCAGTGCTGAGCGGGTCAGCTCCTACAATGAGCAGTTCTTC
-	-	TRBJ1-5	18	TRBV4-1	CASSQGATGFSRNQPQHF	TGCGCCAGCAGCCAAGGGGCTACAGGGTTTAGCCGCAATCAGCCCCAGCATTTT
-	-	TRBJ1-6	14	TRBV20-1	CSARSRPLGSPLHF	TGCAGTGCTAGATCGAGGCCCCTGGGTTCACCCCTCCACTTT
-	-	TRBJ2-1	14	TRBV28	CASSLGTIYNEQFF	TGTGCCAGCAGTTTAGGTACCATCTACAATGAGCAGTTCTTC
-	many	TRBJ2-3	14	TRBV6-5	CASQRGGSTDTQYF	TGTGCCAGCCAGAGGGGAGGAAGCACAGATACGCAGTATTTT
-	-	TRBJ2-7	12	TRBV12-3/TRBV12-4	CASSFIGYEQYF	TGTGCCAGCAGTTTCATCGGGTACGAGCAGTACTTC
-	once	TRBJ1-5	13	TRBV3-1	CASSQDQRQPQHF	TGTGCCAGCAGCCAAGATCAGAGACAGCCCCAGCATTTT